This TCR beta chain appears in the sequencing data of a study of Ad26.COV2.S vaccination and SARS-CoV-2 variants. Study context: The Ad26.COV2.S arm of the COV1001 trial was where the donor was placed. Ad26.COV2.S given intramuscularly, once or twice 56 days apart.

With V trimmed by 2 bases and J by 6 bases, 4 bases remained unmatched. Germline CDR1 SNHLY, CDR2 FYNNEI. The CDR3 has 13 residues. Described treatment: some 20 received Ad26.COV2.S at low or high dose, single or two shots; a few received placebo; per-sample allocation not given. Sample collection was performed on day 63 after the first vaccine or placebo injection. Aged 18-55 years, donor was enrolled in Boston in the early 2020s. Assay used: immunoSEQ multiplex PCR; TCRdb lists only in-frame clones, some missing. Of approximately 450,000 clones listed, around 90% are singletons. The TCR was taken from a person between 18 and 65 years old who received the Ad26.COV2.S COVID-19 vaccine or a placebo. V usage is TRBV2 and J usage is TRBJ2-7, with 7 positions matching TRBD2. The sample consisted of peripheral blood, taken in a trial of Ad26.COV2.S vaccine versus placebo. In nucleotides, the CDR3 is TGTGCCAGCAGTGAAAGGCGGGAGCCCGAGCAGTACTTC. Protein product: CASSERREPEQYF. Full variable domain (remainder filled in from reference TRBV2 and TRBJ2-7): EPEVTQTPSHQVTQMGQEVILRCVPISNHLYFYWYRQILGQKVEFLVSFYNNEISEKSEIFDDQFSVERPDGSNFTLKIRSTKLEDSAMYFCASSERREPEQYFGPGTRLTVT.